This entry concerns a single T cell receptor beta chain. Its antigen is unidentified. These data originate in a study of T cell responses to AZD1222 COVID-19 vaccine. CDR3 length: 17 amino acids. The V segment lost 8 bases and the J segment 5 bases; nucleotides outside the gene matches: 20. Per the germline V gene, CDR1 is ENHRY and CDR2 is SYGVKD. Assay: immunoSEQ multiplex PCR; the TCRdb copy retains only in-frame clones and omits some. The sample records approximately 110,000 clones, about 88% being singletons. General study results and limits: Just a handful of AZD1222 recipients tested seropositive at baseline.

This TCR was sampled from an adult in good health. Sequenced material: peripheral blood, taken on day 0 of AZD1222 vaccination. The gene calls are TRBV10-3 and TRBJ2-7; TRBD1 agrees at 8 bases. The CDR3 DNA reads TGTGCCATCCAGGATCGGGACAGGTCCTCTCTGGGCCACGAGCAGTACTTC. This codes for CAIQDRDRSSLGHEQYF.